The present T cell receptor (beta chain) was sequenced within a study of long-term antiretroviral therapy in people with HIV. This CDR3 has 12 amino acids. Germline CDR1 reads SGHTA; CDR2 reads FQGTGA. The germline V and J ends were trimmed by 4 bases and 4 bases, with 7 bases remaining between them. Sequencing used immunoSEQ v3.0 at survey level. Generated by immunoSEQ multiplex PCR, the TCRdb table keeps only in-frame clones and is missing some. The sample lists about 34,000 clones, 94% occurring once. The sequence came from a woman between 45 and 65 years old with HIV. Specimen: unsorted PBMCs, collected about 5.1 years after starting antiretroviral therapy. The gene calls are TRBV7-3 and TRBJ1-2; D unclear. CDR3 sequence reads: CASSSTSYGYTF. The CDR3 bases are TGTGCCAGCAGCTCCACAAGCTATGGCTACACCTTC.